The 3 T cell receptor beta chains reported below all come from one sample, sequenced in a study of blood T cells in healthy people across ages. Sample-barcoded 5' priming and a J-beta primer mix drove a second PCR of about 7 to 12 cycles. Via MiXCR, TCRdb re-called the 5' RACE reads, giving one row per CDR3 protein. The sample shows 850,000 or so distinct CDR3 sequences, 25% to 30% of them seen only once. The sequenced sample was blood. These receptors all stem from an elderly woman in good health.

The table lists this clonotype with many counts. V is TRBV6-5 and J is TRBJ2-1; 12 positions match TRBD2. The junction had 9 bases not matched to a gene; V was cut back by 6 bases and J by 15 bases. This CDR3 spans 13 amino acids. Germline V gene sequence: CDR1 MNHEY, CDR2 SVGAGI. CDR3 residues: CASRAGLAGIPFF. The CDR3 bases are TGTGCCAGCAGGGCTGGACTAGCGGGGATTCCGTTCTTC.

The V call is TRBV9, the J call TRBJ2-1; D is unclear. The CDR3 loop spans 13 amino acids. CDR1 and CDR2 from the germline V gene are SGDLS and YYNGEE. With 5 bases removed from V and 5 bases from J, the gap between germline ends came to 11 bases. CDR3 in DNA: TGTGCCAGCAGGGGTGGTTTCGACAATGAGCAGTTCTTC. Amino acid sequence: CASRGGFDNEQFF. Full variable domain (remainder filled in from reference TRBV9 and TRBJ2-1): DSGVTQTPKHLITATGQRVTLRCSPRSGDLSVYWYQQSLDQGLQFLIQYYNGEERAKGNILERFSAQQFPDLHSELNLSSLELGDSALYFCASRGGFDNEQFFGPGTRLTVL.

Remarks on this clonotype: It may be a read error: a sequence one base away is much more abundant. This chain connects TRBV6-2 or TRBV6-3 to TRBJ2-5; maybe TRBD1 (5 bases). The CDR3 extends over 12 amino acids. Germline V gene data show CDR1 as MNHEY and CDR2 as SVGEGT. Trimming took 5 bases from V and 11 from J, leaving 15 bases between them. The chain's CDR3 is CASSGQGDEQYF. CDR3 DNA: TGTGCCAGCAGTGGACAAGGGGATGAGCAGTACTTC.